Listed below are T cell receptor beta chains from one sample, sequenced in a study of identical twins. Each CDR3 protein gets one entry after TCRdb re-called the 5' RACE reads with MiXCR. The sample has 700,000 to 950,000 distinct CDR3 sequences, roughly 12% seen once. These same data were also listed under a study on yellow fever vaccine responses in identical twins.

What was sequenced was PBMCs. All receptors come from a woman between 18 and 30 years old in good health. Each CDR3 is given with its conserved first and last residue. The D gene is left open where the match is weak. Only part of the rows carry a size: once, few, many, or a class if the clone is expanded.

TRBJ2-3	TRBV3-1	NA	NA	TGTGCCAGCAGCCAACTCGGCGCCAGCACAGATACGCAGTATTTT	CASSQLGASTDTQYF
TRBJ2-3	TRBV4-1	NA	NA	TGCGCCAGCAGCCAAGAACTGCCTAAAGCAGATACGCAGTATTTT	CASSQELPKADTQYF
TRBJ1-1	TRBV7-9	NA	NA	TGTGCCGTCAACAACACTGAAGCTTTCTTT	CAVNNTEAFF
TRBJ1-1	TRBV6-1	TRBD1	NA	TGTGCCAGCAGGCACAGGGGGCGTATTGAAGCTTTCTTT	CASRHRGRIEAFF
TRBJ2-1	TRBV6-1	TRBD1	NA	TGTGCCAGCAGAGCAGGGGGCGACGCCTACAATGAGCAGTTCTTC	CASRAGGDAYNEQFF
TRBJ2-2	TRBV4-2	TRBD2	few	TGTGCCAGCAGCCAGGGACTAGCGGGAGCCGCGAACACCGGGGAGCTGTTTTTT	CASSQGLAGAANTGELFF
TRBJ2-2	TRBV7-9	NA	many	TGTGCCAGCAGCCCGCCCCTAGCCGCCGGGGAGCTGTTTTTT	CASSPPLAAGELFF
TRBJ2-7	TRBV2	TRBD1	few	TGTGCCAGCAGTGACCCACAATTGACAGGGGACGAGCAGTACTTC	CASSDPQLTGDEQYF
TRBJ1-2	TRBV19	TRBD1	few	TGTGCCAGTAGCGACCGGGACAGGGACTACTATGGCTACACCTTC	CASSDRDRDYYGYTF
TRBJ1-4	TRBV4-1	NA	NA	TGCGCCAGCAGCCAAGATGGCGGGGTCGGAAAACTGTTTTTT	CASSQDGGVGKLFF
TRBJ1-4	TRBV6-6	NA	many	TGTGCCAGCAGTCCCGGACATCTCGAAAAACTGTTTTTT	CASSPGHLEKLFF
TRBJ1-5	TRBV20-1	TRBD1	few	TGCAGTGCTAGAGAAACAGGGGTGCAGCCCCAGCATTTT	CSARETGVQPQHF
TRBJ2-7	TRBV20-1	NA	NA	TGCAGTGCCCGCGAGGGAAGGGACGAGCAGTACTTC	CSAREGRDEQYF
TRBJ2-2	TRBV7-9	NA	few	TGTGCCAGCAGCCCCTCCGAACGGAACACCGGGGAGCTGTTTTTT	CASSPSERNTGELFF
TRBJ2-3	TRBV2	NA	few	TGTGCCAGCAGTGAACGGGCGCCCGGCGGGGCGGATACGCAGTATTTT	CASSERAPGGADTQYF
TRBJ1-2	TRBV4-1	NA	NA	TGCGCCAGTTGGACAGCTAACTATGGCTACACCTTC	CASWTANYGYTF
TRBJ1-2	TRBV7-9	NA	NA	TGTGCCAGCAGCGCGGAGGGTGGCTGGGTTATGGGCTACACCTTC	CASSAEGGWVMGYTF
TRBJ2-1	TRBV20-1	TRBD2	NA	TGCAGTGCTTCGCGGGGGGACTCCTACAATGAGCAGTTCTTC	CSASRGDSYNEQFF
TRBJ2-1	TRBV2	TRBD2	many	TGTGCCAGCAGCGGGAGGAATTTCAATGAGCAGTTCTTC	CASSGRNFNEQFF
TRBJ2-1	TRBV4-1	TRBD1	many	TGCGCCAGCAGCCGCGCCGGGACAGGGTCACCGAGCTCCTACAATGAGCAGTTCTTC	CASSRAGTGSPSSYNEQFF
TRBJ2-1	TRBV9	NA	few	TGTGCCAGCAGCGTAGCTACGTGGGCTAGTTTCCAGTTCTTC	CASSVATWASFQFF
TRBJ2-2	TRBV11-2	TRBD2	many	TGTGCCAGCAGCTACCGGGGGACTAGGGGGACCGGGGAGCTGTTTTTT	CASSYRGTRGTGELFF
TRBJ2-5	TRBV7-8	TRBD1	NA	TGTGCCAGCACTTTAGGGCAAACAGGGGGCAGGGAGACCCAGTACTTC	CASTLGQTGGRETQYF
TRBJ1-1	TRBV5-1	NA	NA	TGCGCCAGCAGCCCGGAGTGGACCAGCACTGAAGCTTTCTTT	CASSPEWTSTEAFF
TRBJ1-2	TRBV12-3/TRBV12-4	NA	many	TGTGCCAGCAGTTTAGCTGGGGGGGCAGTTAACTATGGCTACACCTTC	CASSLAGGAVNYGYTF
TRBJ2-7	TRBV15	TRBD1	NA	TGTGCCACCAGCAACGAAATATCCGGGACAGGGGTAGGGATCTCCTACGAGCAGTACTTC	CATSNEISGTGVGISYEQYF
TRBJ2-7	TRBV7-2	TRBD2	many	TGTGCCAGCAGCTTAGGGGGACTAGCTGACGAGCAGTACTTC	CASSLGGLADEQYF
TRBJ2-5	TRBV2	TRBD2	few	TGTGCCAGCAGTGGACTAGCGGGGAATTTTCAAGAGACCCAGTACTTC	CASSGLAGNFQETQYF
TRBJ2-5	TRBV4-1	TRBD1	NA	TGCGCCAGCAGCCAAGTGAGGACAGGAGGCGAGACCCAGTACTTC	CASSQVRTGGETQYF
TRBJ2-1	TRBV5-1	TRBD2	NA	TGCGCCAGCAGCGGAGGGGCCAGCGGGAGTTCCTACAATGAGCAGTTCTTC	CASSGGASGSSYNEQFF
TRBJ2-7	TRBV20-1	NA	NA	TGCAGTGCTAGATGGTCCAACTCCTACGAGCAGTACTTC	CSARWSNSYEQYF
TRBJ2-1	TRBV6-2/TRBV6-3	TRBD2	few	TGTGCCAGCAGTTTAAGTAGCGGGAGTACAAATGAGCAGTTCTTC	CASSLSSGSTNEQFF
TRBJ2-4	TRBV6-2/TRBV6-3	TRBD2	NA	TGTGCCAGCAGTTACCTCGGGGTAGCGGGAGGGCCGGATTGGGGAAACATTCAGTACTTC	CASSYLGVAGGPDWGNIQYF